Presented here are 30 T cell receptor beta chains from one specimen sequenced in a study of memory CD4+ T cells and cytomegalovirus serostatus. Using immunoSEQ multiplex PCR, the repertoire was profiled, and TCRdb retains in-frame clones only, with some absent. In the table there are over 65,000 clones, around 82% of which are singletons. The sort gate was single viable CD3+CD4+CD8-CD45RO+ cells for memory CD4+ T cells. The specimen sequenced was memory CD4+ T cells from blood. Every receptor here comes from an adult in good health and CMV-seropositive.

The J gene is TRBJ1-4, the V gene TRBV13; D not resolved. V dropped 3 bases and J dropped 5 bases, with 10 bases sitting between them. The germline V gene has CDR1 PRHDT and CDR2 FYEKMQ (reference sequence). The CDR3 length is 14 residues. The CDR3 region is CASSFRQPNEKLFF. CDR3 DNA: TGTGCCAGCAGCTTCAGACAACCGAATGAAAAACTGTTTTTT.

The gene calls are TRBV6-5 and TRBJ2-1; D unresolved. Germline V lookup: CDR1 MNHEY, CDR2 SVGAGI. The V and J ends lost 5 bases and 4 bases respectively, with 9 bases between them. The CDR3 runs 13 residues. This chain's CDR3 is CASSHLRYNEQFF. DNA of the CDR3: TGTGCCAGCAGTCACCTACGTTACAATGAGCAGTTCTTC.

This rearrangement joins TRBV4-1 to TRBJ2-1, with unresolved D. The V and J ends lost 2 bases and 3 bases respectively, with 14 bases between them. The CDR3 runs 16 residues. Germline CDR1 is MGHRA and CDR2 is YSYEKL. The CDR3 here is CASSQRLLTDYNEQFF. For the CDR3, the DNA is TGCGCCAGCAGCCAACGCTTACTTACTGACTACAATGAGCAGTTCTTC.

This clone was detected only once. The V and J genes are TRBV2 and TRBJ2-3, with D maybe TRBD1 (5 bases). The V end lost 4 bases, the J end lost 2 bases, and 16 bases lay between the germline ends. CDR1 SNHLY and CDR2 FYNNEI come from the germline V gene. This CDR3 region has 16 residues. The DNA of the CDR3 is TGTGCCAGCAGTGCCTCAACAGGCGCGATCACAGATACGCAGTATTTT. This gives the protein CASSASTGAITDTQYF.

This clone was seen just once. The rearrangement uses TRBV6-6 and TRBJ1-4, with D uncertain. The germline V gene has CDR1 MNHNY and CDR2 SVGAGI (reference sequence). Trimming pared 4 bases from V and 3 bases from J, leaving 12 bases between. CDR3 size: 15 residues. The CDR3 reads CASSSIGGSNEKLFF. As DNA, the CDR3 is TGTGCCAGCAGTTCCATCGGAGGATCTAATGAAAAACTGTTTTTT.

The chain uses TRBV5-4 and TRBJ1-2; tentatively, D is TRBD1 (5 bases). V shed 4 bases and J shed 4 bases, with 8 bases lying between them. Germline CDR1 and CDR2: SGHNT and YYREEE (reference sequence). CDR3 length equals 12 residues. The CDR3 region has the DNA TGTGCCAGCAGCCCGGACACCTATGGCTACACCTTC. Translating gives CASSPDTYGYTF.

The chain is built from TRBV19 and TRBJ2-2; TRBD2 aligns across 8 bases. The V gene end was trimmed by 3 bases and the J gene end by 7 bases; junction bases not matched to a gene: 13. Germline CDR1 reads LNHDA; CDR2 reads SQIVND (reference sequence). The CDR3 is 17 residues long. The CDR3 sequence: CASSIRRSGRYNGELFF. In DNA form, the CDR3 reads TGTGCCAGTAGTATCCGACGAAGCGGGAGATATAACGGGGAGCTGTTTTTT. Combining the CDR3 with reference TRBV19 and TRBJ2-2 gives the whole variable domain DGGITQSPKYLFRKEGQNVTLSCEQNLNHDAMYWYRQDPGQGLRLIYYSQIVNDFQKGDIAEGYSVSREKKESFPLTVTSAQKNPTAFYLCASSIRRSGRYNGELFFGEGSRLTVL.

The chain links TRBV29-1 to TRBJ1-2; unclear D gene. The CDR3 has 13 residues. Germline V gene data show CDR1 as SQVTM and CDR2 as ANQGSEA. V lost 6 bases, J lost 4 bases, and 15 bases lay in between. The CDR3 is CSVERALGYGYTF. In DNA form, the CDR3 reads TGCAGCGTCGAACGGGCACTCGGCTATGGCTACACCTTC.

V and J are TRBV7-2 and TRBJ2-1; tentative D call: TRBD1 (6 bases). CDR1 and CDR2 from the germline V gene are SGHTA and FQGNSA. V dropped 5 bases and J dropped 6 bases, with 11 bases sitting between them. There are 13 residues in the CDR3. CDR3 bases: TGTGCCAGCAGCCCCCCACAGGGCAATGAGCAGTTCTTC. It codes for CASSPPQGNEQFF.

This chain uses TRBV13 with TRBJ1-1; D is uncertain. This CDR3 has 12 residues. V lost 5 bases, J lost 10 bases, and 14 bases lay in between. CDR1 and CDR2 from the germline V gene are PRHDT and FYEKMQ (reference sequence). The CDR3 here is CASSPPPRGAFF. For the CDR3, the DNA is TGTGCCAGCAGCCCCCCACCCCGGGGAGCTTTCTTT.

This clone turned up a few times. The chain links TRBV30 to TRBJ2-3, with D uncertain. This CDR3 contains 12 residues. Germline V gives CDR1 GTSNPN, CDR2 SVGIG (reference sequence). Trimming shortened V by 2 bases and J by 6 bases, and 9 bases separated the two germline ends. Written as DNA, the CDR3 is TGTGCCTGGAGTCCGAGAACGGATACGCAGTATTTT. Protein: CAWSPRTDTQYF.

The CDR3 region is CASSPGQHYEQYF. CDR3 nucleotide sequence: TGCGCCAGCAGCCCGGGACAGCACTACGAGCAGTACTTC. The chain couples TRBV5-1 to TRBJ2-7; 7 bases map to TRBD1. The CDR3 has 13 residues. J was trimmed by 3 bases and V by 4 bases; bases with no gene match: 4. Germline V CDR1 and CDR2: SGHRS, YFSETQ. Full variable domain (outside the CDR3, taken from reference TRBV5-1 and TRBJ2-7): KAGVTQTPRYLIKTRGQQVTLSCSPISGHRSVSWYQQTPGQGLQFLFEYFSETQRNKGNFPGRFSGRQFSNSRSEMNVSTLELGDSALYLCASSPGQHYEQYFGPGTRLTVT.

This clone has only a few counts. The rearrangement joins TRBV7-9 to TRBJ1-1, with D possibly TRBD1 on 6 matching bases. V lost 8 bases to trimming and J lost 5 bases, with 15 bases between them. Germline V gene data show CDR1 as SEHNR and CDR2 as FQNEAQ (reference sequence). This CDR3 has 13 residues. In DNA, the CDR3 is TGTGCCAGCGCGGAGGGGGAGTGGACTGAAGCTTTCTTT. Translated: CASAEGEWTEAFF.

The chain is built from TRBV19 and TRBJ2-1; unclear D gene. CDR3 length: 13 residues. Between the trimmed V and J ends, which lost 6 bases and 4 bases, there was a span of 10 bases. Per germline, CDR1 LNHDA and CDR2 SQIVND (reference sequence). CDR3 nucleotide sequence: TGTGCCAGTAGCCAGGCCTATTACAATGAGCAGTTCTTC. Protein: CASSQAYYNEQFF.

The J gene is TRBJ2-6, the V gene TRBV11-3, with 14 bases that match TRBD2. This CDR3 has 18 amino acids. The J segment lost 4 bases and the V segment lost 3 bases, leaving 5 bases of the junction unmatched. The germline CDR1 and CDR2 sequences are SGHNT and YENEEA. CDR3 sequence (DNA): TGTGCCAGCAGCTTGGGAAGGACTAGCGGGAGGGGGGCCAACGTCCTGACTTTC. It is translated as CASSLGRTSGRGANVLTF.

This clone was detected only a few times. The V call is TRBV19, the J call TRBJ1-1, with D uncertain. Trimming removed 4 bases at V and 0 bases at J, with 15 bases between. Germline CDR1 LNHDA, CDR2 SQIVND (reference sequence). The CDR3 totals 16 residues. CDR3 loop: CASSTLSGRLNTEAFF. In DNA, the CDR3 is TGTGCCAGTAGTACCCTTTCGGGGAGGTTGAACACTGAAGCTTTCTTT.

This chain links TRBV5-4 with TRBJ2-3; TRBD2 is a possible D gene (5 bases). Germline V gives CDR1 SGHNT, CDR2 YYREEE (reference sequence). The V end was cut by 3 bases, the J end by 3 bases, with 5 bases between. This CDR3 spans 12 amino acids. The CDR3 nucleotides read TGTGCCAGCAGCTCGGGGACAGATACGCAGTATTTT. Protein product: CASSSGTDTQYF.

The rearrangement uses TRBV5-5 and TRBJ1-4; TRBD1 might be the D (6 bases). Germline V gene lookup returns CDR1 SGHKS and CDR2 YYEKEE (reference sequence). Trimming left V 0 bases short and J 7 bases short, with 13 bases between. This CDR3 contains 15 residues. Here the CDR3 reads CASSLGPRGREKLFF. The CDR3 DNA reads TGTGCCAGCAGCTTGGGGCCACGGGGGCGTGAAAAACTGTTTTTT.

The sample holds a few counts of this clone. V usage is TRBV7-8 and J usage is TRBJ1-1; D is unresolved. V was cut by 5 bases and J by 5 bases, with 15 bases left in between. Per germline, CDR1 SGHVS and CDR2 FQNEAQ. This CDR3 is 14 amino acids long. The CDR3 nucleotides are TGTGCCAGCAGCAATAGACGTGATAAGACTGAAGCTTTCTTT. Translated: CASSNRRDKTEAFF.

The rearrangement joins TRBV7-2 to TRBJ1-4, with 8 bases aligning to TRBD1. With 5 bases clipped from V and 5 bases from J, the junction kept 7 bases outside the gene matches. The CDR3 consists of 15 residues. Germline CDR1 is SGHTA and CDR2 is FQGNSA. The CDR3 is CASSLRTGGNEKLFF. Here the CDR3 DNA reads TGTGCCAGCAGCCTACGCACAGGGGGAAATGAAAAACTGTTTTTT. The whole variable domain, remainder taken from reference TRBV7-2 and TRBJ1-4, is GAGVSQSPSNKVTEKGKDVELRCDPISGHTALYWYRQSLGQGLEFLIYFQGNSAPDKSGLPSDRFSAERTGGSVSTLTIQRTQQEDSAVYLCASSLRTGGNEKLFFGSGTQLSVL.

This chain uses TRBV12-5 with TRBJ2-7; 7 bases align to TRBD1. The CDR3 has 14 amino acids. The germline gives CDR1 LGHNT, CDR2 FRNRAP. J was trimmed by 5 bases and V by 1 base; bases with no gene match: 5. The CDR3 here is CASGLGPGQDEQYV. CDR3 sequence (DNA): TGTGCTAGTGGTTTGGGACCAGGACAGGACGAGCAGTACGTC.

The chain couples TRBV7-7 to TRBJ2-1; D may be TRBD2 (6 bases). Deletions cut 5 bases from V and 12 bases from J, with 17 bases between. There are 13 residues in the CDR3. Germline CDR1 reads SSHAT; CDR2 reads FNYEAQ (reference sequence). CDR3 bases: TGTGCCAGCAGCCTCCATACCGGGAGCTGGCAGTTCTTC. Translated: CASSLHTGSWQFF. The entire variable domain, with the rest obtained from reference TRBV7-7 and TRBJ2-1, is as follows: GAGVSQSPRYKVTKRGQDVTLRCDPISSHATLYWYQQALGQGPEFLTYFNYEAQPDKSGLPSDRFSAERPEGSISTLTIQRTEQRDSAMYRCASSLHTGSWQFFGPGTRLTVL.

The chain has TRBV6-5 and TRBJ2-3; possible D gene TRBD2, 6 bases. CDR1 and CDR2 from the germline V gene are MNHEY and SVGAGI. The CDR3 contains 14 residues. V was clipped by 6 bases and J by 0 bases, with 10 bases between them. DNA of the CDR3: TGTGCCAGCAGACCGGGACTCAGCACAGATACGCAGTATTTT. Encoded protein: CASRPGLSTDTQYF.

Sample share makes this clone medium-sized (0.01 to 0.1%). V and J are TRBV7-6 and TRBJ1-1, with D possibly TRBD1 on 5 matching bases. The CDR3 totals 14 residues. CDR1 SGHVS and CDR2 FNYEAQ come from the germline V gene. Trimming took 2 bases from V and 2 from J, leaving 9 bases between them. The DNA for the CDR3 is TGTGCCAGCAGCTTAAGGGGACCCAACACTGAAGCTTTCTTT. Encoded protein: CASSLRGPNTEAFF.

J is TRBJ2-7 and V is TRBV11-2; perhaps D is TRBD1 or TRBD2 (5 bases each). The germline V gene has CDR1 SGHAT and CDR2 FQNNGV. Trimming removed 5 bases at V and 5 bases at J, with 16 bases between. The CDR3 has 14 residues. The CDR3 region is CASSPQRQGHEQYF. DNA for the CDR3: TGTGCCAGCAGCCCTCAACGGCAGGGACACGAGCAGTACTTC.

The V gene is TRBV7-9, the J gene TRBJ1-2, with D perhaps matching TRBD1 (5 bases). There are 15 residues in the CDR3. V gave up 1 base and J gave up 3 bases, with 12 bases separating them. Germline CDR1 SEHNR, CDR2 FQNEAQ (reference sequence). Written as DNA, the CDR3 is TGTGCCAGCAGCTTAGATGCAGGGCCCTACTATGGCTACACCTTC. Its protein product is CASSLDAGPYYGYTF.

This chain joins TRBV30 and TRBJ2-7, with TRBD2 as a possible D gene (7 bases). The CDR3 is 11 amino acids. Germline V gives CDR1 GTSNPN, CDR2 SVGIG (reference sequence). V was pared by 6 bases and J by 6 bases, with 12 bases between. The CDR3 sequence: CACIGGAEQYV. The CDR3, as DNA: TGTGCCTGCATAGGGGGGGCCGAGCAGTACGTC.

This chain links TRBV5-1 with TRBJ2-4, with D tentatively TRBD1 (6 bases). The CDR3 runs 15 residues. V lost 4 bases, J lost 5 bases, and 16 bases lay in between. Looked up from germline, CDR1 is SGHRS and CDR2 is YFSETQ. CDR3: CASSDFGQPQNIQYF. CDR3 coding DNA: TGCGCCAGCAGCGACTTCGGACAGCCACAAAACATTCAGTACTTC.

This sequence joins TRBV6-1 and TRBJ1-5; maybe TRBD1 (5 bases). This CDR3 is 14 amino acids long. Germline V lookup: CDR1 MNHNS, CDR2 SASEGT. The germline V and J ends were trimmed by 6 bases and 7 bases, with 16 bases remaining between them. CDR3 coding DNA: TGTGCCAGCAGGGGGTGGGGGAGCGGACAGCCCCAGCATTTT. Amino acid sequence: CASRGWGSGQPQHF.

The CDR3 here is CASSLGQGGANYGYTF. The CDR3 DNA reads as TGTGCCAGCAGCTTAGGACAGGGGGGAGCTAACTATGGCTACACCTTC. The J gene is TRBJ1-2, the V gene TRBV11-3; 9 bases align to TRBD1. J gave up 0 bases and V 1 base, and 3 bases lay outside the gene matches. This CDR3 is 16 amino acids long. CDR1 is SGHNT and CDR2 is YENEEA in the germline V gene.